One T cell receptor (beta chain) is described in this entry. The sample originates from a study of CD8 T cells in Susac syndrome. Reverse transcription of about 0.45 to 1 ug RNA was performed with random hexamers. Via MiXCR, TCRdb re-called the immunoSEQ multiplex PCR reads, giving one row per CDR3 protein. The sample records under 200,000 distinct CDR3 sequences, approximately 95% being singletons. Germline V gene data show CDR1 as MNHEY and CDR2 as SMNVEV (reference sequence). J was trimmed by 7 bases and V by 4 bases; bases with no gene match: 6. The CDR3 sequence is 13 residues long. The V call is TRBV27, the J call TRBJ1-2; 7 bases agree with TRBD1. Input material: CD8+ T cells from PBMCs. This clonotype originated in a human donor with multiple sclerosis. The DNA of the CDR3 is TGTGCCAGCAGTTCGGAAACAGGGGCTGGCTACACCTTC. The encoded protein is CASSSETGAGYTF.